This TCR beta chain is from a study of cytomegalovirus exposure and HLA in healthy donors. Method: immunoSEQ multiplex PCR; TCRdb's copy keeps in-frame clones and lacks some. The sample has around 150,000 clones, roughly nine tenths seen once. The germline V gene has CDR1 SGHTA and CDR2 FQGNSA. With 3 bases removed from V and 1 base from J, the gap between germline ends came to 18 bases. This CDR3 contains 17 residues. Regarding the study as a whole: It was around 160 TCR beta chains that were listed as cytomegalovirus-associated. Rare sequences made up most TCRs, while some public TCRs were found in many donors.

Notes on this clone: No antigen is known for it.

The material sequenced was PBMCs. The chain joins TRBV7-2 to TRBJ1-1, with D perhaps matching TRBD1 (6 bases). The origin of this receptor is a woman aged 25 to 39 in good health and CMV-seronegative. CDR3 nucleotides: TGTGCCAGCAGCTTGGCAGGACGGGGGCGAAGGAACACTGAAGCTTTCTTT. This translates into CASSLAGRGRRNTEAFF.